This T cell receptor beta chain came from a study of low-dose radiotherapy and immunotherapy resistance in tumors. Primers used for first-strand cDNA, a TRAV- and TRBV-specific set, covered both alpha and beta chains. The TCRs were subjected to amplification over roughly 20 PCR cycles employing a constant-region primer in conjunction with a V-primer adapter. Amplification of the isolated mRNA used in vitro transcription. Each CDR3 protein is one row after TCRdb ran MiXCR on the reads. The profile shows tens of thousands of distinct CDR3 sequences, about 25% of them singletons. Time point indicated: after trial treatment. Treatment noted: LDRT plus nivolumab, ipilimumab, low-dose cyclophosphamide and aspirin (RACIN trial). The sequence was obtained from a male donor with prostate cancer. Sequencing was performed on PBMCs, taken after low-dose radiotherapy plus immunotherapy.

Here the CDR3 reads CSASEARVRSYEQYF. The CDR3 DNA is TGCAGTGCTAGTGAGGCCAGGGTTCGCTCCTACGAGCAGTACTTC. The chain links TRBV20-1 to TRBJ2-7, with D possibly TRBD1 on 5 matching bases. The CDR3 is 15 residues long. Trimming took off 3 bases at V and 0 bases at J, with 15 bases between the two ends. Germline V lookup: CDR1 DFQATT, CDR2 SNEGSKA (reference sequence).